The 22 T cell receptor beta chains below all came from one sample that was sequenced in a study of blood T cell repertoires in COVID-19. Libraries were prepared by immunoSEQ multiplex PCR; TCRdb keeps only in-frame clonotypes and omits some of them. This table has tens of thousands of clones, about nine tenths appearing once. Sequenced sample: peripheral blood. These receptors originate from a man in his sixties with acute or convalescent COVID-19.

The chain joins TRBV2 to TRBJ1-1; TRBD1 agrees at 12 bases. The CDR3 contains 18 residues. Trimming cost V 6 bases and J 8 bases; bases outside gene matches: 19. Germline assignment: CDR1 SNHLY and CDR2 FYNNEI. The CDR3 reads CASRELFSGTGGATEAFF. In nucleotides, the CDR3 is TGTGCCAGCAGGGAACTGTTCAGCGGGACAGGGGGCGCAACGGAAGCTTTCTTT.

The J gene is TRBJ1-2, the V gene TRBV6-5, with a weak D call TRBD1 (5 bases). The CDR3 runs 11 residues. Between the trimmed V and J ends, which lost 6 bases and 5 bases, there was a span of 7 bases. Germline-derived CDR1 and CDR2 are MNHEY and SVGAGI. CDR3 sequence: CASREGYGYTF. CDR3 bases: TGTGCCAGCAGGGAGGGGTATGGCTACACCTTC.

This chain uses TRBV4-1 with TRBJ2-1; 8 bases agree with TRBD2. Germline loops: CDR1 MGHRA, CDR2 YSYEKL. The CDR3 totals 15 residues. The trim removed 4 bases at V and 9 bases at J, leaving 11 bases unmatched. The CDR3 DNA follows: TGCGCCAGCAGCCTACCGGGACTAGAGTCCGTTGAGCAGTTCTTC. Its translation is CASSLPGLESVEQFF.

The V call is TRBV19, the J call TRBJ2-2, with TRBD1 identical over 7 bases. This CDR3 is built from 15 residues. After removal of 6 bases from V and 1 base from J, the junction contained 5 bases not matched to a gene. The germline gives CDR1 LNHDA, CDR2 SQIVND (reference sequence). The CDR3 here is CASRDRQGNTGELFF. The CDR3 bases are TGTGCCAGTAGGGATAGACAGGGGAACACCGGGGAGCTGTTTTTT.

This chain joins TRBV24-1 and TRBJ1-1; the match to TRBD1 covers 9 bases. Germline trimming cut 8 bases from V and 2 bases from J; bases unmatched to any gene: 8. The CDR3 spans 15 residues. Germline V gene sequence: CDR1 KGHDR, CDR2 SFDVKD. Written as DNA, the CDR3 is TGTGCCACCAAACCCGGACAGGGGCCTAACACTGAAGCTTTCTTT. It codes for CATKPGQGPNTEAFF.

The gene calls are TRBV5-1 and TRBJ2-3, with unresolved D. Germline-derived CDR1 and CDR2 are SGHRS and YFSETQ. The CDR3 is 11 residues long. The V and J ends lost 7 bases and 4 bases respectively, with 7 bases between them. The CDR3 nucleotides read TGCGCCAGCCGCGAGGCAGATACGCAGTATTTT. Translation: CASREADTQYF.

J is TRBJ1-6 and V is TRBV30; unclear D gene. Per germline, CDR1 GTSNPN and CDR2 SVGIG (reference sequence). The V end was cut by 2 bases, the J end by 1 base, with 9 bases between. The CDR3 is 15 amino acids. The CDR3 spells CAWSPQASYNSPLHF. CDR3 DNA sequence: TGTGCCTGGAGTCCACAAGCGTCCTATAATTCACCCCTCCACTTT.

The V and J genes are TRBV11-2 and TRBJ2-3, with 13 bases that match TRBD2. This CDR3 has 17 residues. V lost 2 bases, J lost 4 bases, and 6 bases stayed unmatched. From germline, CDR1 is SGHAT and CDR2 FQNNGV. The CDR3 protein is CASSLTSGGASPDTQYF. CDR3 DNA sequence: TGTGCCAGCAGCTTAACTAGCGGGGGGGCCAGCCCAGATACGCAGTATTTT.

The V call is TRBV4-2, the J call TRBJ2-7; 10 nucleotides line up with TRBD2. V shed 2 bases, J shed 4 bases, and the junction held 5 bases outside the gene matches. The CDR3 is 15 residues long. Germline V lookup: CDR1 LGHNA, CDR2 YNFKEQ. Here the CDR3 reads CASSQTATSGYEQYF. As DNA, the CDR3 is TGTGCCAGCAGCCAAACCGCGACTAGCGGGTACGAGCAGTACTTC.

The genes are TRBV4-1 and TRBJ2-5; TRBD2 agrees at 12 bases. With V trimmed by 4 bases and J by 1 base, 4 bases remained unmatched. Germline V gives CDR1 MGHRA, CDR2 YSYEKL. The CDR3 contains 16 residues. CDR3 region: CASSLRLAGAQETQYF. The CDR3, as DNA: TGCGCCAGCAGCCTCCGACTAGCGGGGGCCCAAGAGACCCAGTACTTC.

This clone showed up just once. The chain joins TRBV27 to TRBJ1-4; D gene unclear. V shed 1 base and J shed 4 bases, with 7 bases lying between them. Germline loops: CDR1 MNHEY, CDR2 SMNVEV (reference sequence). CDR3 length equals 14 residues. The CDR3 sequence is CASSLFGLNEKLFF. The CDR3 nucleotides read TGTGCCAGCAGTTTATTCGGACTTAATGAAAAACTGTTTTTT.

There are a few counts of this clone. J is TRBJ1-4 and V is TRBV5-4; the match to TRBD1 covers 8 bases. Looked up from germline, CDR1 is SGHNT and CDR2 is YYREEE (reference sequence). V lost 3 bases and J lost 0; bases outside the gene matches: 10. The CDR3 has 18 residues. DNA for the CDR3: TGTGCCAGCAGCTACCGGACAGGGTCGGTGGCAACTAATGAAAAACTGTTTTTT. It translates to CASSYRTGSVATNEKLFF.

The rearrangement joins TRBV6-5 to TRBJ2-1; 11 bases line up with TRBD2. V lost 6 bases and J lost 0; bases outside the gene matches: 1. CDR1 is MNHEY and CDR2 is SVGAGI in the germline V gene. This CDR3 contains 15 residues. DNA for the CDR3: TGTGCCAGCAGAGGGACTAGCGGCTCCTACAATGAGCAGTTCTTC. Amino acids: CASRGTSGSYNEQFF.

The gene calls are TRBV6-6 and TRBJ1-5; D unresolved. The V gene lost 4 bases and the J gene lost 0 bases, with 10 bases spanning the gap. The CDR3 loop spans 15 amino acids. Germline V gives CDR1 MNHNY, CDR2 SVGAGI (reference sequence). CDR3 DNA: TGTGCCAGCAGTTCCCCCTTAAATAGCAATCAGCCCCAGCATTTT. As protein: CASSSPLNSNQPQHF.

The chain couples TRBV19 to TRBJ1-6, with 7 nucleotides matching TRBD1. The CDR3 extends over 13 amino acids. Germline V gives CDR1 LNHDA, CDR2 SQIVND (reference sequence). V dropped 10 bases and J dropped 10; count of bases not matched to a gene: 10. CDR3 residues: CATSNRGRSPLHF. CDR3 bases: TGTGCCACCTCAAACAGGGGAAGATCACCCCTCCACTTT.

This clone was detected only once. V usage is TRBV12-5 and J usage is TRBJ1-1, with 12 bases aligning to TRBD1. Trimming took 5 bases from V and 1 from J; bases not matched to a gene: 2. The CDR3 consists of 15 residues. Germline V gene data show CDR1 as LGHNT and CDR2 as FRNRAP. CDR3 region: CASGGTGGWNTEAFF. DNA of the CDR3: TGTGCTAGTGGTGGGACAGGGGGCTGGAACACTGAAGCTTTCTTT.

The V and J genes are TRBV19 and TRBJ1-5, with a weak D call TRBD1 (6 bases). V lost 7 bases and J lost 4, with 11 bases in between. From germline, CDR1 is LNHDA and CDR2 SQIVND (reference sequence). This CDR3 is built from 13 residues. CDR3 in amino acids: CASTPDSNQPQHF. For the CDR3, the DNA is TGTGCCAGTACCCCGGACAGTAATCAGCCCCAGCATTTT.

The chain uses TRBV2 and TRBJ2-3, with D maybe TRBD1 (6 bases). Germline V lookup: CDR1 SNHLY, CDR2 FYNNEI. The CDR3 extends over 15 amino acids. Trimming stripped 1 base from V and 4 bases from J, with 12 bases between. CDR3 nucleotide sequence: TGTGCCAGCAGTGAAGAAAGCACAGGGCCAGATACGCAGTATTTT. This sequence encodes CASSEESTGPDTQYF.

Here the CDR3 DNA reads TGTGCCAGCAGCCCCGGACAGGGGTTTCTCTACGAGCAGTACTTC. Its protein is CASSPGQGFLYEQYF. The chain has TRBV2 and TRBJ2-7, with 9 bases fitting TRBD1. Looked up from germline, CDR1 is SNHLY and CDR2 is FYNNEI. V was clipped by 6 bases and J by 3 bases; unmatched bases: 9. The CDR3 totals 15 residues.

The rearrangement uses TRBV9 and TRBJ1-5, with TRBD1 matching 7 bases. CDR1 is SGDLS and CDR2 is YYNGEE in the germline V gene. The CDR3 is made up of 15 amino acids. J gave up 4 bases and V 0 bases, and 4 bases lay outside the gene matches. This CDR3 is CASSVGQGRNQPQHF. DNA for the CDR3: TGTGCCAGCAGCGTAGGACAGGGAAGAAATCAGCCCCAGCATTTT.

V is TRBV27 and J is TRBJ2-7, with D maybe TRBD2 (5 bases). The V gene lost 4 bases and the J gene lost 6 bases, with 7 bases spanning the gap. Per the germline V gene, CDR1 is MNHEY and CDR2 is SMNVEV (reference sequence). The CDR3 covers 11 residues. CDR3 residues: CASSSGGEQYF. CDR3 nucleotide sequence: TGTGCCAGCAGTTCCGGAGGCGAGCAGTACTTC.

The CDR3 loop reads CASSLTTNGGGKAFF. CDR3 nucleotides: TGTGCCAGCAGTCTTACGACCAACGGAGGAGGTAAAGCTTTCTTT. The V call is TRBV11-2, the J call TRBJ1-1; no firm D call. Germline V gene sequence: CDR1 SGHAT, CDR2 FQNNGV. V was clipped by 6 bases and J by 9 bases, with 23 bases between them. The CDR3 has 15 residues. Drawing the rest from reference TRBV11-2 and TRBJ1-1, the complete variable domain is EAGVAQSPRYKIIEKRQSVAFWCNPISGHATLYWYQQILGQGPKLLIQFQNNGVVDDSQLPKDRFSAERLKGVDSTLKIQPAKLEDSAVYLCASSLTTNGGGKAFFGQGTRLTVV.